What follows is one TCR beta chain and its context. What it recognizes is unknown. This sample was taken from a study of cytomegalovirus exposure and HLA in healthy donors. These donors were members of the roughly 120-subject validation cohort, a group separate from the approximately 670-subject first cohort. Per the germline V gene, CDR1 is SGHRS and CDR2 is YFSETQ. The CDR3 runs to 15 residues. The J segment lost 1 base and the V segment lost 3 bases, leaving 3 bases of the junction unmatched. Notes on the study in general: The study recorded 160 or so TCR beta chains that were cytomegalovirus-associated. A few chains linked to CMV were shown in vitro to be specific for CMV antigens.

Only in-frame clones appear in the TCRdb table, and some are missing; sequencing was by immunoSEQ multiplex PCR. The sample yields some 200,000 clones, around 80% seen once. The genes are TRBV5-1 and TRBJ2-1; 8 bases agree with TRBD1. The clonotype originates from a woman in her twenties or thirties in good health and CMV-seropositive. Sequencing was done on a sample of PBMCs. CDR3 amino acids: CASSSGQGSYNEQFF. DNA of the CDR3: TGCGCCAGCAGCTCAGGACAGGGTTCCTACAATGAGCAGTTCTTC.